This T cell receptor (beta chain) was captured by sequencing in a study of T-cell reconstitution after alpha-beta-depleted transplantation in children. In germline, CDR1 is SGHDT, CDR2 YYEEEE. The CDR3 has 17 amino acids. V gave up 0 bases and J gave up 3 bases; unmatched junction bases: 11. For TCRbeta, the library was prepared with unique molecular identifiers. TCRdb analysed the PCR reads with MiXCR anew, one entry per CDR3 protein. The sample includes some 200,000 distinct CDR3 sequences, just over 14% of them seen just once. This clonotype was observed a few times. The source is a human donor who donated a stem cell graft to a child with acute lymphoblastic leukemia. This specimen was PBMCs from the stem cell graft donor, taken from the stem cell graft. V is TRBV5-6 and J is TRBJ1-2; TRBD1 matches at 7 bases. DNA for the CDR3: TGTGCCAGCAGCTTGGAGAGTAGGACAGGTCCCCACTATGGCTACACCTTC. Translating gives CASSLESRTGPHYGYTF.